The present TCR beta chain was sequenced within a study of control samples from healthy donors and cancer patients. The table came from immunoSEQ multiplex PCR; TCRdb's copy has only in-frame clones and leaves some out. Seen here are more than 85,000 clones, 83% observed once, and the top ten hold less than 15%. This clone was counted only a few times. The CDR3 sequence is 13 residues long. CDR1 and CDR2 (germline): MGHRA, YSYEKL. With V trimmed by 4 bases and J by 13 bases, 7 bases remained unmatched. The sequenced material came from blood. The chain recombines TRBV4-1 with TRBJ2-2, with 9 bases that match TRBD1. This clonotype was sampled from a woman aged 50 to 60 in good health. The CDR3 DNA sequence: TGCGCCAGCAGCCCCCAGTGGGGACAGGGGCTGTTTTTT. As protein: CASSPQWGQGLFF.